This T cell receptor (beta chain) appears in the sequencing data of a study of blood T cells in healthy people across ages. Germline values: CDR1 SGHVS, CDR2 FNYEAQ. V dropped 4 bases and J dropped 0; count of bases not matched to a gene: 7. This CDR3 has 17 residues. A J-beta primer mix and a sample-barcoded 5' primer were used in a second PCR of about 7 to 12 cycles. TCRdb re-derived calls from the 5' RACE reads in MiXCR, one entry per CDR3 protein. The sample consists of roughly 800,000 distinct CDR3 sequences, 58% of them appearing once. This chain uses TRBV7-6 with TRBJ2-5, with 11 bases aligning to TRBD1. Sequencing used blood. The receptor was derived from a man younger than 40 in good health. CDR3 bases: TGTGCCAGCAGCTCCCCCCGGGACAGGGGGTACCAAGAGACCCAGTACTTC. Its translation: CASSSPRDRGYQETQYF.